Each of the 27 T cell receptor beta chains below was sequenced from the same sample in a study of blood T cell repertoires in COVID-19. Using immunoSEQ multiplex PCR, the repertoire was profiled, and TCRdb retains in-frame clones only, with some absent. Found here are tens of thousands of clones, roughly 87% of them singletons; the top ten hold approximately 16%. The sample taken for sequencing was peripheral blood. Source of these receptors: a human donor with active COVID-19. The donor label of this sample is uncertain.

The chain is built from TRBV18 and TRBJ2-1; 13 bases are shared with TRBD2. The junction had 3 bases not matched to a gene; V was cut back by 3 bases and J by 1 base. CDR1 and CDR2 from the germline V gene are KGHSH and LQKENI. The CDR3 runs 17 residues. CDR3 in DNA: TGTGCCAGCTCACCGGGACTAGCGGGGTCTTCCTACAATGAGCAGTTCTTC. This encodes CASSPGLAGSSYNEQFF. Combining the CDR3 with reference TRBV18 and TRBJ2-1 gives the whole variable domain NAGVMQNPRHLVRRRGQEARLRCSPMKGHSHVYWYRQLPEEGLKFMVYLQKENIIDESGMPKERFSAEFPKEGPSILRIQQVVRGDSAAYFCASSPGLAGSSYNEQFFGPGTRLTVL.

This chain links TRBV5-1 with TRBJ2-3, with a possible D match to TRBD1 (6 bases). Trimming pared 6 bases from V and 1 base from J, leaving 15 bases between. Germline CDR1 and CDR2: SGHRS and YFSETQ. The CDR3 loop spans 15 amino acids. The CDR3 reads CASTDNRARTDTQYF. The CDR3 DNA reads TGCGCCAGCACGGATAACAGGGCCCGCACAGATACGCAGTATTTT.

The CDR3 coding sequence is TGTGCCACCCCGGTGCGCGTCACTGAAGCTTTCTTT. Encoded protein: CATPVRVTEAFF. This chain uses TRBV18 with TRBJ1-1; D is ambiguous. The CDR3 is 12 amino acids. The V end was cut by 10 bases, the J end by 4 bases, with 13 bases between. Germline values: CDR1 KGHSH, CDR2 LQKENI.

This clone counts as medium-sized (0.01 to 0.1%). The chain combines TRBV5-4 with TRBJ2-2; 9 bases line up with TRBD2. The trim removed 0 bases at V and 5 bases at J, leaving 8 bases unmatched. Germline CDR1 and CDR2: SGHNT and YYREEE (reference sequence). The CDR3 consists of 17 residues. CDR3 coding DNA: TGTGCCAGCAGCTTGGCCGGGATAGCGGGGGTAACCGGGGAGCTGTTTTTT. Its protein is CASSLAGIAGVTGELFF. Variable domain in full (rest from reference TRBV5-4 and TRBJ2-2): ETGVTQSPTHLIKTRGQQVTLRCSSQSGHNTVSWYQQALGQGPQFIFQYYREEENGRGNFPPRFSGLQFPNYSSELNVNALELDDSALYLCASSLAGIAGVTGELFFGEGSRLTVL.

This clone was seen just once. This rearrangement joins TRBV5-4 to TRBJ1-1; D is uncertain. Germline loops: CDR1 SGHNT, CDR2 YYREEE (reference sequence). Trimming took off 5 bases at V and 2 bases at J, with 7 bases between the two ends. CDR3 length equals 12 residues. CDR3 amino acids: CASRTDNTEAFF. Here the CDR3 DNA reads TGTGCCAGCAGGACTGACAACACTGAAGCTTTCTTT.

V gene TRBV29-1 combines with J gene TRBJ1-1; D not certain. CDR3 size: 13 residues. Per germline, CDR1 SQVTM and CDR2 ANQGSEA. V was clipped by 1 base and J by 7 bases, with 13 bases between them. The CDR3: CSVEVPGLGEAFF. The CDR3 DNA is TGCAGCGTTGAAGTACCGGGTCTGGGTGAAGCTTTCTTT. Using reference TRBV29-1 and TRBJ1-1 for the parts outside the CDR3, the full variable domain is SAVISQKPSRDICQRGTSLTIQCQVDSQVTMMFWYRQQPGQSLTLIATANQGSEATYESGFVIDKFPISRPNLTFSTLTVSNMSPEDSSIYLCSVEVPGLGEAFFGQGTRLTVV.

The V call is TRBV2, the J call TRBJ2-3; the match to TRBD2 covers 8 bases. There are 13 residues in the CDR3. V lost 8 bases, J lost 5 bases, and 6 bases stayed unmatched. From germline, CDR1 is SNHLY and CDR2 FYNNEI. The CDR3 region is CASARGGIDTQYF. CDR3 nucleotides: TGTGCCAGCGCCCGGGGGGGTATAGATACGCAGTATTTT. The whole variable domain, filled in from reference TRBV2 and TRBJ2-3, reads EPEVTQTPSHQVTQMGQEVILRCVPISNHLYFYWYRQILGQKVEFLVSFYNNEISEKSEIFDDQFSVERPDGSNFTLKIRSTKLEDSAMYFCASARGGIDTQYFGPGTRLTVL.

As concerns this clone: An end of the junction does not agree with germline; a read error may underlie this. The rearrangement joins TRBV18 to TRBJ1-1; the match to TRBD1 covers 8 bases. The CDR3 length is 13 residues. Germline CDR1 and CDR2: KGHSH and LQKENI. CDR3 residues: CASSRGQVPEAFF. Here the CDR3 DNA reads TGTGCCAGCTCACGGGGACAGGTTCCTGAGGCTTTCTTT.

The CDR3 loop is CASSFSERPNYGYTF. CDR3 nucleotides: TGTGCCAGCAGCTTTAGTGAGCGGCCTAACTATGGCTACACCTTC. The chain employs TRBV7-9 and TRBJ1-2; D not resolved. Trimming removed 3 bases at V and 0 bases at J, with 11 bases between. This CDR3 is built from 15 residues. The germline gives CDR1 SEHNR, CDR2 FQNEAQ (reference sequence).

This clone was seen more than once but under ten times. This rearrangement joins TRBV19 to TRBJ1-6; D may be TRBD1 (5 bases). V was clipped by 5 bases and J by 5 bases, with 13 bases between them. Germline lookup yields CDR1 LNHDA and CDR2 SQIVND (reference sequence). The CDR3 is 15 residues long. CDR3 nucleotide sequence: TGTGCCAGTAGTGCCGACAGATTCCATAATTCACCCCTCCACTTT. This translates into CASSADRFHNSPLHF.

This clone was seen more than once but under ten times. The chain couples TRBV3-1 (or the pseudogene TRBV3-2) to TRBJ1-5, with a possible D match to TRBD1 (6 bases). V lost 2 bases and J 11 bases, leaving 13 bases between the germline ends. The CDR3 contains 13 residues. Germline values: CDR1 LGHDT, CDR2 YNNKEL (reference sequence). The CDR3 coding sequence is TGTGCCAGCAGCCAAAACGGATGGACAGCCCAGCATTTT. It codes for CASSQNGWTAQHF.

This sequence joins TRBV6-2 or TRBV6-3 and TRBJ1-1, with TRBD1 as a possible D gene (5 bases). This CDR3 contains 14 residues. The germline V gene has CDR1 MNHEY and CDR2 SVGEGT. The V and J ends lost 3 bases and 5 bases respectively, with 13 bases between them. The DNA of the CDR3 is TGTGCCAGCAGTTATAAGCGGGGCTGGACTGAAGCTTTCTTT. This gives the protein CASSYKRGWTEAFF.

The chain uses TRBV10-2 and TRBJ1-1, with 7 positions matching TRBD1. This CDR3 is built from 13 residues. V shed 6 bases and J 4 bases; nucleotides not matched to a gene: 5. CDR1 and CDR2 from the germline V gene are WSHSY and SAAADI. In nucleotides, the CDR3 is TGCGCCAGCAGACAGGGGTTGTTCACTGAAGCTTTCTTT. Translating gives CASRQGLFTEAFF.

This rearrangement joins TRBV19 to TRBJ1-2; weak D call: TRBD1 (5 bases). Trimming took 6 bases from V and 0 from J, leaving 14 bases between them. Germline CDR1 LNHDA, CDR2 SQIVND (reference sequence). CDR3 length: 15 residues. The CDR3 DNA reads TGTGCCAGTAGCACCGTGGGGGGTTCTAACTATGGCTACACCTTC. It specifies CASSTVGGSNYGYTF.

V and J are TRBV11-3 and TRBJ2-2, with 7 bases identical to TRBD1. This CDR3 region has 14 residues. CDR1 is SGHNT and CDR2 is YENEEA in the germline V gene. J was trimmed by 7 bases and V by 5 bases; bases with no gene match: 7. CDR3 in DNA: TGTGCCAGCAGCAAGGGGGCTATCAGCGGGGAGCTGTTTTTT. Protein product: CASSKGAISGELFF.

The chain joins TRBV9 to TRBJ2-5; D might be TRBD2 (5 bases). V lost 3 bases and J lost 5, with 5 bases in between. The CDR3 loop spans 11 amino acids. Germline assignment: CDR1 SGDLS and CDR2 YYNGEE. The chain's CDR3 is CASSAGETQYF. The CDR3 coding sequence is TGTGCCAGCAGCGCGGGGGAGACCCAGTACTTC.

Here the CDR3 DNA reads TGTGCCAGCAGCCCGGGACAGACCTCCACAGATACGCAGTATTTT. This codes for CASSPGQTSTDTQYF. The chain carries TRBV6-4 and TRBJ2-3; TRBD1 aligns across 7 bases. V gave up 6 bases and J gave up 2 bases; unmatched junction bases: 8. CDR3 length: 15 residues. Germline CDR1 is MRHNA and CDR2 is SNTAGT.

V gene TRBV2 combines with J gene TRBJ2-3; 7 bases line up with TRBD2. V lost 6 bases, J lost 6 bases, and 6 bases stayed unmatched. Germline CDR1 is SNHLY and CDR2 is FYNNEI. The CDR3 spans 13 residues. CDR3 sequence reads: CASSRDYQDTQYF. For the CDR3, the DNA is TGTGCCAGCAGCCGGGACTATCAGGATACGCAGTATTTT.

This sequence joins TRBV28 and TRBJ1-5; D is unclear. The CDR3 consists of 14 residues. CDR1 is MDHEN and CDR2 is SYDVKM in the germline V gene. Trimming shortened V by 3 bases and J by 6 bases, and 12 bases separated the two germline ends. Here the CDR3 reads CASSFKVGSQPQHF. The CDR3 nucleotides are TGTGCCAGCAGTTTTAAAGTGGGGAGTCAGCCCCAGCATTTT. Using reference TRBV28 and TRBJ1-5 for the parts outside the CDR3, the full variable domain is DVKVTQSSRYLVKRTGEKVFLECVQDMDHENMFWYRQDPGLGLRLIYFSYDVKMKEKGDIPEGYSVSREKKERFSLILESASTNQTSMYLCASSFKVGSQPQHFGDGTRLSIL.

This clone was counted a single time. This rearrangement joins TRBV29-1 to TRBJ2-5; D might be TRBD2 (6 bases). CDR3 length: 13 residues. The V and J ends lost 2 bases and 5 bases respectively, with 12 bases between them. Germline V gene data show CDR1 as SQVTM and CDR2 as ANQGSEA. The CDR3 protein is CSVERGAGETQYF. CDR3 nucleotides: TGCAGCGTTGAACGCGGGGCTGGGGAGACCCAGTACTTC.

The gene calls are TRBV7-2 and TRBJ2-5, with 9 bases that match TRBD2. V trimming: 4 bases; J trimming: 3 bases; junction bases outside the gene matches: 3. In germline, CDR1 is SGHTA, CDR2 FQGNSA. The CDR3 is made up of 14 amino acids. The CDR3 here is CASSSRLAEETQYF. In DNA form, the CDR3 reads TGTGCCAGCAGCTCCAGACTAGCGGAAGAGACCCAGTACTTC.

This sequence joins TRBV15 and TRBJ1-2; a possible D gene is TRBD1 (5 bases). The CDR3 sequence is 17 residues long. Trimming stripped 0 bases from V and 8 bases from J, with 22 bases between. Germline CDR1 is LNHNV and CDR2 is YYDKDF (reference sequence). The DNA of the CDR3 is TGTGCCACCAGCAGAGATTTAAGTGACAGCTCCTCAGCGGGCTACACCTTC. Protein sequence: CATSRDLSDSSSAGYTF.

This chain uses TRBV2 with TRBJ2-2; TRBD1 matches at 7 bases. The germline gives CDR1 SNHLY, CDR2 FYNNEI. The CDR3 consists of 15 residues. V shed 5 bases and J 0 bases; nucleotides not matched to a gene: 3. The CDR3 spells CASSQTGTNTGELFF. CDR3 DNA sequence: TGTGCCAGCAGTCAGACAGGGACGAACACCGGGGAGCTGTTTTTT.

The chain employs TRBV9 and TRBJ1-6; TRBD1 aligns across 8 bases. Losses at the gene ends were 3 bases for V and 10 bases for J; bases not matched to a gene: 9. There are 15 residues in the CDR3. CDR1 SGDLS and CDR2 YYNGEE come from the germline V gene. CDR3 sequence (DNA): TGTGCCAGCAGCGCACGACAGGGGTCGGGGTCACCCCTCCACTTT. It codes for CASSARQGSGSPLHF.

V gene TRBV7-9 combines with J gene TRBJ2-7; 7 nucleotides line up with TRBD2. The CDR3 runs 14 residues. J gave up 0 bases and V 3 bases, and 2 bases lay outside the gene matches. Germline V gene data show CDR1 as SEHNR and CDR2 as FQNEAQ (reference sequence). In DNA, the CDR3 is TGTGCCAGCAGCTTCGGGGGGTCCTCCTACGAGCAGTACTTC. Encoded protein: CASSFGGSSYEQYF.

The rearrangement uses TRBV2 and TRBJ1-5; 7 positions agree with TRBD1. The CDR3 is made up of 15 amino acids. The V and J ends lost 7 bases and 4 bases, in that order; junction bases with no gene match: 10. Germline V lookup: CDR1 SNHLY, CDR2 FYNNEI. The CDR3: CASKAWTGKNQPQHF. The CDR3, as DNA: TGTGCCAGCAAAGCTTGGACAGGAAAAAATCAGCCCCAGCATTTT.

CDR3 sequence reads: CASSQGFSEKLFF. CDR3 nucleotide sequence: TGCGCCAGCAGCCAAGGCTTTAGTGAAAAACTGTTTTTT. The chain joins TRBV4-3 to TRBJ1-4; D gene unclear. CDR1 and CDR2 (germline): LGHNA, YSLEER. This CDR3 is 13 amino acids long. The germline V and J ends were trimmed by 1 base and 7 bases, with 7 bases remaining between them.